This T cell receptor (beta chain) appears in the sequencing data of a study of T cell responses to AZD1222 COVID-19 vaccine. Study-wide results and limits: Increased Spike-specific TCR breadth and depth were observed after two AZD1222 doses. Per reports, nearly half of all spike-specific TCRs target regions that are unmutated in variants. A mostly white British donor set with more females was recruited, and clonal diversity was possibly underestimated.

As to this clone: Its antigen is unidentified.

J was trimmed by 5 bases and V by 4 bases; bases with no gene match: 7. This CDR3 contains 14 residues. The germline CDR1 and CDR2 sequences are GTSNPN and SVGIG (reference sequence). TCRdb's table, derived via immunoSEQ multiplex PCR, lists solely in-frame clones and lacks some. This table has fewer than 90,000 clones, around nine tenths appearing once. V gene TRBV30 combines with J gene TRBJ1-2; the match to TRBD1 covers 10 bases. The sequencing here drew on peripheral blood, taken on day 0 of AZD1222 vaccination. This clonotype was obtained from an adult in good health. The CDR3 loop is CAWNRDRGSYGYTF. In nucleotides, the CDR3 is TGTGCCTGGAACCGGGACAGGGGTTCGTATGGCTACACCTTC. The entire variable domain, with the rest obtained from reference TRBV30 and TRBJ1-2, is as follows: SQTIHQWPATLVQPVGSPLSLECTVEGTSNPNLYWYRQAAGRGLQLLFYSVGIGQISSEVPQNLSASRPQDRQFILSSKKLLLSDSGFYLCAWNRDRGSYGYTFGSGTRLTVV.